This record looks at one T cell receptor (beta chain) sequence and its context. This sample is drawn from a study of blood T cell repertoires in COVID-19. Trimming cost V 2 bases and J 3 bases, with 12 bases left between them. Germline CDR1 SQVTM, CDR2 ANQGSEA. This CDR3 spans 14 amino acids. Assay: immunoSEQ multiplex PCR; the TCRdb copy retains only in-frame clones and omits some. In the table there are about 250,000 clones, 85% of which are singletons. Recruited during active infection, patients (from Seattle) were subsequently followed longitudinally. The sequenced sample was peripheral blood. The gene calls are TRBV29-1 and TRBJ2-3; TRBD1 might be the D (5 bases). The receptor comes from a man over 45 with COVID-19, enrolled during active disease. As DNA, the CDR3 is TGCAGCGTTGAAAGGGGAATTCGGACAGATACGCAGTATTTT. Translating it yields CSVERGIRTDTQYF.